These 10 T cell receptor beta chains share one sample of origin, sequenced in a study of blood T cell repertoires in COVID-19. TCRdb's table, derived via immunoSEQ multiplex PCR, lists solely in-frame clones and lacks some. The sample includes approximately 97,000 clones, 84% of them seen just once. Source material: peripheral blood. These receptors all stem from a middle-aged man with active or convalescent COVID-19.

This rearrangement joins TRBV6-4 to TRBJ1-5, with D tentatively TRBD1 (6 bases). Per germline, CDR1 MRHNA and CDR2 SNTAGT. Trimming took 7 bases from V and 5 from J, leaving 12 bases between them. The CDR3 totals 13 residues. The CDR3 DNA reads TGTGCCAGCAACCGGACAGACGATCAGCCCCAGCATTTT. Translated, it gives CASNRTDDQPQHF.

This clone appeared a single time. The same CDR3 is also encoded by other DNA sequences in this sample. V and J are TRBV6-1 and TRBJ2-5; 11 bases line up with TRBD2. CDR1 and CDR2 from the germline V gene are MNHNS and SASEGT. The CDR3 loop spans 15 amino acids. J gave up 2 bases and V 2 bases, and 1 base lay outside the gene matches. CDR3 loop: CASSELAGGQETQYF. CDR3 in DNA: TGTGCCAGCAGTGAACTAGCGGGGGGACAAGAGACCCAGTACTTC.

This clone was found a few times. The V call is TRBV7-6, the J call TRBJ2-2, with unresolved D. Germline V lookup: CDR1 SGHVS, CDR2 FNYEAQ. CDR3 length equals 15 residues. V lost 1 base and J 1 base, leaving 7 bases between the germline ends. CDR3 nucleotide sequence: TGTGCCAGCAGCTTAGTGGCGGTGAACACCGGGGAGCTGTTTTTT. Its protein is CASSLVAVNTGELFF.

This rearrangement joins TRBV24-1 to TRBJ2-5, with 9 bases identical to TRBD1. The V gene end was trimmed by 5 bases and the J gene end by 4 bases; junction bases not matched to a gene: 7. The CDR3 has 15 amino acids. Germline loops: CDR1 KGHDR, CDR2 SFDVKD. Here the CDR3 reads CATSAGTGFGETQYF. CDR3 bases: TGTGCCACCAGTGCGGGGACAGGGTTCGGAGAGACCCAGTACTTC.

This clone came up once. The CDR3 DNA reads as TGCGCCAGCAGCACACGGGGGGCGGGAGGAGAGACCCAGTACTTC. As protein: CASSTRGAGGETQYF. The chain uses TRBV5-1 and TRBJ2-5; 8 bases agree with TRBD2. CDR1 and CDR2 from the germline V gene are SGHRS and YFSETQ. With V trimmed by 4 bases and J by 4 bases, 9 bases remained unmatched. The CDR3 runs to 15 residues.

The CDR3 DNA is TGTGCCAGCAGCGCTACAGGGTATGGCTACACCTTC. This translates into CASSATGYGYTF. The V call is TRBV9, the J call TRBJ1-2, with D tentatively TRBD1 (6 bases). The CDR3 runs to 12 residues. V lost 3 bases and J 5 bases, leaving 8 bases between the germline ends. Germline loops: CDR1 SGDLS, CDR2 YYNGEE.

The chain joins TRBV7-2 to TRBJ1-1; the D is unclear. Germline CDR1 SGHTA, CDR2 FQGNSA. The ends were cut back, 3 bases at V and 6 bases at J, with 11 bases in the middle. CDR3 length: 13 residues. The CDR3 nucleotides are TGTGCCAGCAGCTTGACACGAGATTCTGAAGCTTTCTTT. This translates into CASSLTRDSEAFF.

CDR3 nucleotides: TGTGCCAGCAGAGACACAACGGGGGGCAATTCACCCCTCCACTTT. Its protein product is CASRDTTGGNSPLHF. V usage is TRBV7-9 and J usage is TRBJ1-6; perhaps TRBD1 as D (6 bases). The V gene lost 6 bases and the J gene lost 7 bases, with 16 bases spanning the gap. The germline CDR1 and CDR2 sequences are SEHNR and FQNEAQ (reference sequence). The CDR3 is 15 residues long. The full variable domain, with the rest looked up from reference TRBV7-9 and TRBJ1-6, is DTGVSQNPRHKITKRGQNVTFRCDPISEHNRLYWYRQTLGQGPEFLTYFQNEAQLEKSRLLSDRFSAERPKGSFSTLEIQRTEQGDSAMYLCASRDTTGGNSPLHFGNGTRLTVT.

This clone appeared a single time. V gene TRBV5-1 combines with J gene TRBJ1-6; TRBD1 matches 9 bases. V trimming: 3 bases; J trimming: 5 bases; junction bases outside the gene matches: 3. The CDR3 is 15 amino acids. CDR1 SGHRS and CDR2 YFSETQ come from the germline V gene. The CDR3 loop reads CASSWTGANNSPLHF. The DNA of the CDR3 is TGCGCCAGCAGCTGGACAGGGGCGAATAATTCACCCCTCCACTTT.

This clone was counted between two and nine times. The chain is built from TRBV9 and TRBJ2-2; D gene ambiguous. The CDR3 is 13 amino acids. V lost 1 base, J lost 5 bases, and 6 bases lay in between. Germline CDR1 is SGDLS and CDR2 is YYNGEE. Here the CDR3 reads CASSVPVTGELFF. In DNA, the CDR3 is TGTGCCAGCAGCGTACCCGTAACCGGGGAGCTGTTTTTT.